This T cell receptor beta chain appears in the sequencing data of a study of early T cells in non-severe SARS-CoV-2 infection. Turning to this clonotype: The target antigen is unknown.

Individual cDNA molecules carried attached unique molecular identifiers. TCRdb passed the 5' RACE reads through MiXCR, listing each CDR3 protein once. Found here are 85,000 to 90,000 distinct CDR3 sequences, around 15% of them singletons; the top ten hold 6.5% to 9%. CDR1 is LNHDA, CDR2 SQIVND, per germline (reference sequence). With V trimmed by 1 base and J by 3 bases, 3 bases remained unmatched. This CDR3 spans 14 amino acids. Overall study results and limits: VDJdb matching, biased toward anti-spike CD8 responses, missed private and CD4 specificities.

The rearrangement uses TRBV19 and TRBJ2-7, with 7 positions matching TRBD1. The clonotype originates from an adult who was a healthcare worker with PCR-confirmed SARS-CoV-2 infection or an uninfected control (not recorded which). The sample taken for sequencing was whole blood. The CDR3 protein is CASSIARQGYEQYF. In DNA form, the CDR3 reads TGTGCCAGTAGTATAGCACGACAGGGCTACGAGCAGTACTTC.